Listed here are 18 T cell receptor beta chains from one sample, sequenced in a study of blood T cells in healthy people across ages. A sample-barcoded 5' primer and a J-beta primer mix were used in a second PCR of roughly 6 to 12 cycles. A single record per CDR3 protein comes from TCRdb applying MiXCR to the 5' RACE reads. The table lists around 1,000,000 distinct CDR3 sequences, roughly two fifths of them singletons, with about 12% in the top ten. The sequenced material came from blood. The receptors originated from a man younger than 35 in good health.

The V and J genes are TRBV7-9 and TRBJ2-2; a possible D gene is TRBD1 (5 bases). Deletions cut 1 base from V and 4 bases from J, with 10 bases between. The CDR3 consists of 15 residues. CDR1 is SEHNR, CDR2 FQNEAQ, per germline (reference sequence). In DNA, the CDR3 is TGTGCCAGCAGCTTAGTCGCAGGGTTCACCGGGGAGCTGTTTTTT. Translating it yields CASSLVAGFTGELFF.

Turning to this clonotype: At one boundary the junction diverges from the germline segment, which might be a read error. CDR3 bases: TGTGCCACGGGACAGGGGGGGTATGGCCACACCTTC. Translation gives CATGQGGYGHTF. The chain has TRBV10-3 and TRBJ1-2; 11 bases line up with TRBD1. The germline V gene has CDR1 ENHRY and CDR2 SYGVKD. This CDR3 is 12 amino acids long.

There are a few counts of this clonotype. V usage is TRBV5-1 and J usage is TRBJ2-1; 8 bases fit TRBD2. This CDR3 contains 15 residues. Germline V lookup: CDR1 SGHRS, CDR2 YFSETQ. The trim removed 1 base at V and 3 bases at J, leaving 3 bases unmatched. DNA for the CDR3: TGCGCCAGCAGCTTGCGGAGCGGGGGCTACAATGAGCAGTTCTTC. Its protein is CASSLRSGGYNEQFF. Based on the CDR3 plus reference TRBV5-1 and TRBJ2-1, the full variable domain is KAGVTQTPRYLIKTRGQQVTLSCSPISGHRSVSWYQQTPGQGLQFLFEYFSETQRNKGNFPGRFSGRQFSNSRSEMNVSTLELGDSALYLCASSLRSGGYNEQFFGPGTRLTVL.

This clonotype was detected a few times. The chain recombines TRBV20-1 with TRBJ2-1; 10 bases line up with TRBD2. CDR1 is DFQATT and CDR2 is SNEGSKA in the germline V gene (reference sequence). The CDR3 is 14 residues long. Germline trimming cut 6 bases from V and 5 bases from J; bases unmatched to any gene: 7. CDR3 sequence: CSASGLAVNNEQFF. As DNA, the CDR3 is TGCAGTGCCTCAGGACTAGCGGTAAACAATGAGCAGTTCTTC.

The chain couples TRBV11-2 to TRBJ1-2, with D maybe TRBD1 (5 bases). In germline, CDR1 is SGHAT, CDR2 FQNNGV. This CDR3 is built from 15 residues. Trimming took off 1 base at V and 3 bases at J, with 12 bases between the two ends. The CDR3 here is CASSLVPGEDYGYTF. The CDR3 region has the DNA TGTGCCAGCAGCTTAGTTCCGGGGGAAGACTATGGCTACACCTTC. The complete variable domain, with remaining parts taken from reference TRBV11-2 and TRBJ1-2, reads EAGVAQSPRYKIIEKRQSVAFWCNPISGHATLYWYQQILGQGPKLLIQFQNNGVVDDSQLPKDRFSAERLKGVDSTLKIQPAKLEDSAVYLCASSLVPGEDYGYTFGSGTRLTVV.

A remark on this clonotype: The junction shows a germline mismatch at one end, possibly a read error. The CDR3 nucleotides read TGTACCAGCAGCTTAGTAGGACAGAGCTATGGCTACACCTTC. Amino acid sequence: CTSSLVGQSYGYTF. The chain is built from TRBV11-2 and TRBJ1-2, with D possibly matching TRBD1 (6 bases). The CDR3 is made up of 14 amino acids. CDR1 is SGHAT, CDR2 FQNNGV, per germline.

The rearrangement links TRBV28 to TRBJ1-1; no reliable D call. The CDR3 length is 14 residues. Per germline, CDR1 MDHEN and CDR2 SYDVKM. V lost 2 bases and J 1 base, leaving 8 bases between the germline ends. This CDR3 is CASSLGPPNTEAFF. Here the CDR3 DNA reads TGTGCCAGCAGTTTAGGACCGCCGAACACTGAAGCTTTCTTT.

This clonotype occurred many times. The chain recombines TRBV12-3 or TRBV12-4 with TRBJ1-5, with D uncertain. This CDR3 region has 12 residues. Deletions cut 3 bases from V and 0 bases from J, with 0 bases between. CDR3 loop: CASSFSNQPQHF. CDR3 DNA sequence: TGTGCCAGCAGTTTTAGCAATCAGCCCCAGCATTTT.

The chain links TRBV9 to TRBJ2-6; TRBD2 is a possible D gene (5 bases). The V gene lost 6 bases and the J gene lost 0 bases, with 16 bases spanning the gap. The germline CDR1 and CDR2 sequences are SGDLS and YYNGEE. The CDR3 consists of 17 residues. The CDR3: CASTWAGSTSGANVLTF. The CDR3 coding sequence is TGTGCCAGCACATGGGCGGGCTCAACCTCTGGGGCCAACGTCCTGACTTTC.

The chain has TRBV4-3 and TRBJ1-4; the D gene is possibly TRBD1 (5 bases). CDR3 length: 16 residues. The V and J ends lost 6 bases and 0 bases respectively, with 14 bases between them. The germline V gene has CDR1 LGHNA and CDR2 YSLEER. The CDR3: CASSPISGATNEKLFF. The CDR3 DNA follows: TGCGCCAGCAGTCCTATCTCGGGGGCAACTAATGAAAAACTGTTTTTT.

This clonotype was seen more than once but under ten times. The V call is TRBV7-9, the J call TRBJ2-1; 7 nucleotides line up with TRBD1. The CDR3 has 15 amino acids. The germline gives CDR1 SEHNR, CDR2 FQNEAQ (reference sequence). Unmatched junction bases numbered 6, after V lost 6 bases and J lost 1 base. The CDR3 DNA follows: TGTGCCAGCAGGTTTTGGGACAGATCCTACAATGAGCAGTTCTTC. Translation gives CASRFWDRSYNEQFF.

The rearrangement uses TRBV27 and TRBJ1-6; 8 positions agree with TRBD1. The ends lost 9 bases at V and 8 bases at J; junction bases unmatched: 6. Germline V gene sequence: CDR1 MNHEY, CDR2 SMNVEV (reference sequence). The CDR3 consists of 13 residues. Here the CDR3 DNA reads TGTGCCAGTATGGGACAGGTGGATTCACCCCTCCACTTT. It codes for CASMGQVDSPLHF.

On this clonotype: A much larger clone differs from this one at a single base, so this may be a read error. The chain uses TRBV12-3 or TRBV12-4 and TRBJ2-1; D unclear. The J call could be wrong; TRBJ2-7 is a better fit for the DNA end. This CDR3 is built from 13 residues. CDR3 bases: TGTGCCAGCAGTCCGCTCTCCTACAATGAGCAGTACTTC. Encoded protein: CASSPLSYNEQYF.

The CDR3 DNA reads as TGCAGCTGGAGGTGGGGAATTCATGGCTACACCTTC. Amino acids: CSWRWGIHGYTF. The V gene is TRBV20-1, the J gene TRBJ1-2; D is undetermined. The germline V gene has CDR1 DFQATT and CDR2 SNEGSKA (reference sequence). This CDR3 region has 12 residues.

As to this clonotype: At one end, the junction sequence differs from germline, possibly due to a read error. V gene TRBV12-3 or TRBV12-4 combines with J gene TRBJ1-5; 9 bases agree with TRBD1. The CDR3 spans 14 residues. The DNA for the CDR3 is TGTGCCACCATCAGGACAGGGGTGAATCGGCCCCAGCATTTT. Amino acid sequence: CATIRTGVNRPQHF.

At least ten counts were recorded for this clonotype. V is TRBV10-3 and J is TRBJ2-1, with D maybe TRBD2 (6 bases). V was trimmed by 3 bases and J by 7 bases, leaving 13 bases between them. CDR1 and CDR2 from the germline V gene are ENHRY and SYGVKD. The CDR3 is 14 amino acids. The CDR3 spells CAISDMGLKNEQFF. CDR3 coding DNA: TGTGCCATCAGTGACATGGGACTGAAAAATGAGCAGTTCTTC.

V and J are TRBV12-3 or TRBV12-4 and TRBJ2-7; D not certain. The J call may be incorrect, as the DNA end agrees better with TRBJ2-5. CDR3 size: 13 residues. The CDR3 loop is CASSPPLGRTQYF. In DNA, the CDR3 is TGTGCCAGCAGTCCCCCCCTGGGTCGGACCCAGTACTTC.

The rearrangement links TRBV4-3 to TRBJ1-1; perhaps TRBD1 as D (6 bases). The germline gives CDR1 LGHNA, CDR2 YSLEER. CDR3 length equals 15 residues. Deletions cut 0 bases from V and 4 bases from J, with 12 bases between. The CDR3 DNA is TGCGCCAGCAGCCAAGATCAACAGGGTCGCACTGAAGCTTTCTTT. It specifies CASSQDQQGRTEAFF.